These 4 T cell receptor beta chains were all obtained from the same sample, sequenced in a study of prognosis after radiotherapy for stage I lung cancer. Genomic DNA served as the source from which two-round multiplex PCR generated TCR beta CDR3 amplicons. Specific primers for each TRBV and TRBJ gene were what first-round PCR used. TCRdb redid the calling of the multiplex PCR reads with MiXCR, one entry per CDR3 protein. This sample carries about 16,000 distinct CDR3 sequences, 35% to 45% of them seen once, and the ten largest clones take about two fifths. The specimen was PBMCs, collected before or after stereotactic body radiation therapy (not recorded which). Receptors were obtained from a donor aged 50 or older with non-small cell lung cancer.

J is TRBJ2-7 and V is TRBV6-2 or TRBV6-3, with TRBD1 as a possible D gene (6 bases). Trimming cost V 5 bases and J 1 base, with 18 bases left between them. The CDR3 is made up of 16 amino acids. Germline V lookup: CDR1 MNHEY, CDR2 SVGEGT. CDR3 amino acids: CASSPDPGHRSYEQYF. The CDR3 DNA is TGTGCCAGCAGTCCTGACCCGGGACACAGGTCCTACGAGCAGTACTTC.

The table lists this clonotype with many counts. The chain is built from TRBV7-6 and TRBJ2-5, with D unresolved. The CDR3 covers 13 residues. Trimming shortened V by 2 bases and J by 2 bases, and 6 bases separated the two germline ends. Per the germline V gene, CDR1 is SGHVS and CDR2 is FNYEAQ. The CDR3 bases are TGTGCCAGCAGCTTAACCCATCAAGAGACCCAGTACTTC. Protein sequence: CASSLTHQETQYF. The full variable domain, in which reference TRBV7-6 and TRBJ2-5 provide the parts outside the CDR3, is GAGVSQSPRYKVTKRGQDVALRCDPISGHVSLYWYRQALGQGPEFLTYFNYEAQQDKSGLPNDRFSAERPEGSISTLTIQRTEQRDSAMYRCASSLTHQETQYFGPGTRLLVL.

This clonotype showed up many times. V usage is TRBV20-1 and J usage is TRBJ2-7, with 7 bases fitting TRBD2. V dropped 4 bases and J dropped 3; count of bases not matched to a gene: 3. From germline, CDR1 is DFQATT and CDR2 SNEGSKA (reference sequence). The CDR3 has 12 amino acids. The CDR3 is CSATPSGYEQYF. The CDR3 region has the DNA TGCAGTGCTACCCCTAGCGGCTACGAGCAGTACTTC.

The chain's CDR3 is CASRGRQGAVYGYTF. CDR3 bases: TGTGCCAGTAGAGGCAGACAGGGGGCTGTATATGGCTACACCTTC. This chain joins TRBV19 and TRBJ1-2; 10 bases fit TRBD1. Germline lookup yields CDR1 LNHDA and CDR2 SQIVND (reference sequence). The trim removed 6 bases at V and 5 bases at J, leaving 9 bases unmatched. The CDR3 sequence is 15 residues long. Drawing the rest from reference TRBV19 and TRBJ1-2, the complete variable domain is DGGITQSPKYLFRKEGQNVTLSCEQNLNHDAMYWYRQDPGQGLRLIYYSQIVNDFQKGDIAEGYSVSREKKESFPLTVTSAQKNPTAFYLCASRGRQGAVYGYTFGSGTRLTVV.